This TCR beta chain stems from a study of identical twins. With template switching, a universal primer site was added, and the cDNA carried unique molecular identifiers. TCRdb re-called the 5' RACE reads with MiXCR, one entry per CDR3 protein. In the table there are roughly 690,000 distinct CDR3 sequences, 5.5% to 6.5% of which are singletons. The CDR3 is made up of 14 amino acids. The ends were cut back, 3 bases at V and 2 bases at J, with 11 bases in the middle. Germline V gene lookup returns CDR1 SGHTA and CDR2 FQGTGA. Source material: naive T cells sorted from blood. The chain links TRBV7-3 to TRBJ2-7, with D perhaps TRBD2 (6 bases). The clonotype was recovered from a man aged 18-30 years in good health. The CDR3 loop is CASSLGGKAYEQYF. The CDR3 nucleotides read TGTGCCAGCAGCTTGGGCGGGAAGGCCTACGAGCAGTACTTC.